These 26 T cell receptor beta chains were all obtained from the same sample, sequenced in a study of blood T cell repertoires in COVID-19. The method was immunoSEQ multiplex PCR; TCRdb's version includes in-frame clones alone and lacks a portion of them. Of some 160,000 clones listed, 84% were seen once; the top ten hold roughly 7.3%. The specimen sequenced was PBMCs or T cells enriched from blood (not recorded which). These receptors were obtained from a woman aged 50 to 60 who had recovered from COVID-19.

This clone was detected once. The DNA for the CDR3 is TGTGCCAGCTCTAGTGGGGACTATGGGTACGAGCAGTACTTC. This codes for CASSSGDYGYEQYF. This chain links TRBV18 with TRBJ2-7; 7 positions agree with TRBD2. This CDR3 spans 14 amino acids. Trimming took 6 bases from V and 4 from J; bases not matched to a gene: 9. Germline CDR1 and CDR2: KGHSH and LQKENI.

The DNA of the CDR3 is TGTGCCACGCGACGGACAGGGGTTGTTGCGACCCAGTACTTC. This codes for CATRRTGVVATQYF. V and J are TRBV6-5 and TRBJ2-5; 9 bases align to TRBD1. The CDR3 is 14 amino acids. Trimming removed 10 bases from V and 7 bases from J; junction bases left unmatched: 13. Germline CDR1 is MNHEY and CDR2 is SVGAGI.

The chain links TRBV6-6 to TRBJ2-3; possible D gene TRBD1, 5 bases. The CDR3 contains 16 residues. Between the trimmed V and J ends, which lost 0 bases and 2 bases, there was a span of 12 bases. Germline assignment: CDR1 MNHNY and CDR2 SVGAGI (reference sequence). The CDR3 reads CASSYSNKGSTDTQYF. In DNA form, the CDR3 reads TGTGCCAGCAGTTACTCGAATAAGGGGTCCACAGATACGCAGTATTTT.

The chain uses TRBV27 and TRBJ2-7, with a possible D match to TRBD1 (6 bases). Per germline, CDR1 MNHEY and CDR2 SMNVEV (reference sequence). The CDR3 consists of 14 residues. The germline V and J ends were trimmed by 5 bases and 1 base, with 12 bases remaining between them. Written as DNA, the CDR3 is TGTGCCAGCAGTGCCATCGGACAGTCCTACGAGCAGTACTTC. Translating it yields CASSAIGQSYEQYF.

The CDR3 loop is CASSPGAAYGYTF. The CDR3 DNA reads as TGTGCCAGCTCACCGGGGGCGGCCTATGGCTACACCTTC. The chain employs TRBV18 and TRBJ1-2, with D tentatively TRBD1 (6 bases). V gave up 3 bases and J gave up 4 bases, with 9 bases separating them. Germline loops: CDR1 KGHSH, CDR2 LQKENI. This CDR3 has 13 residues.

The chain joins TRBV9 to TRBJ2-7, with TRBD1 matching over 10 bases. Germline V gene data show CDR1 as SGDLS and CDR2 as YYNGEE. This CDR3 is built from 13 residues. Germline trimming cut 3 bases from V and 5 bases from J; bases unmatched to any gene: 2. This chain's CDR3 is CASSGGQGNEQYF. The CDR3 DNA reads TGTGCCAGCAGCGGGGGACAGGGGAACGAGCAGTACTTC.

This clone appeared a few times. The chain is built from TRBV21-1 and TRBJ1-1; TRBD1 reflects the table's D call only, with no check against the DNA. TRBV21-1 is noted as a pseudogene. The CDR3 is 15 residues long. The CDR3 bases are TGTGCCAGCAGCACCTTGGGACAGAACTACACTGAAGCTTTCTTT. As protein: CASSTLGQNYTEAFF.

The CDR3 protein is CASSFPTGGNTEAFF. The CDR3 DNA is TGTGCCAGCAGTTTCCCCACCGGCGGGAACACTGAAGCTTTCTTT. This chain uses TRBV28 with TRBJ1-1, with D unresolved. The germline gives CDR1 MDHEN, CDR2 SYDVKM. This CDR3 contains 15 residues. Trimming pared 3 bases from V and 1 base from J, leaving 12 bases between. The entire variable domain, with the rest obtained from reference TRBV28 and TRBJ1-1, is as follows: DVKVTQSSRYLVKRTGEKVFLECVQDMDHENMFWYRQDPGLGLRLIYFSYDVKMKEKGDIPEGYSVSREKKERFSLILESASTNQTSMYLCASSFPTGGNTEAFFGQGTRLTVV.

The rearrangement links TRBV3-1 (or the pseudogene TRBV3-2) to TRBJ1-4, with 8 positions matching TRBD1. Germline trimming cut 4 bases from V and 4 bases from J; bases unmatched to any gene: 2. Germline V CDR1 and CDR2: LGHDT, YNNKEL (reference sequence). This CDR3 spans 14 amino acids. The CDR3 nucleotides are TGTGCCAGCAGCCGTGACAGGGGTAATGAAAAACTGTTTTTT. As protein: CASSRDRGNEKLFF.

The rearrangement uses TRBV2 and TRBJ1-1, with D perhaps matching TRBD1 (5 bases). The germline V gene encodes CDR1 SNHLY and CDR2 FYNNEI. CDR3 length equals 13 residues. V was clipped by 10 bases and J by 3 bases, with 15 bases between them. The CDR3 sequence is CATATVGDTEAFF. CDR3 nucleotides: TGTGCCACAGCGACAGTTGGTGACACTGAAGCTTTCTTT. Supplemented by reference TRBV2 and TRBJ1-1, the full variable domain reads EPEVTQTPSHQVTQMGQEVILRCVPISNHLYFYWYRQILGQKVEFLVSFYNNEISEKSEIFDDQFSVERPDGSNFTLKIRSTKLEDSAMYFCATATVGDTEAFFGQGTRLTVV.

The V gene is TRBV18, the J gene TRBJ1-1; possible D gene TRBD1, 5 bases. The CDR3 sequence is 13 residues long. V was shortened by 4 bases and J by 3 bases, with 9 bases between the two germline ends. Germline CDR1 is KGHSH and CDR2 is LQKENI. The DNA for the CDR3 is TGTGCCAGCTCACGTGGCAGGGACACTGAAGCTTTCTTT. Translating it yields CASSRGRDTEAFF.

This clone was found a few times. The rearrangement uses TRBV2 and TRBJ1-2; D ambiguous. The germline V and J ends were trimmed by 1 base and 7 bases, with 13 bases remaining between them. Germline V gives CDR1 SNHLY, CDR2 FYNNEI. This CDR3 is 14 amino acids long. The chain's CDR3 is CASSEDGPRSGYTF. The CDR3, as DNA: TGTGCCAGCAGTGAAGACGGTCCGAGGTCTGGCTACACCTTC.

The rearrangement uses TRBV3-1 (or the pseudogene TRBV3-2) and TRBJ2-1; D gene ambiguous. Trimming left V 4 bases short and J 0 bases short, with 10 bases between. The CDR3 spans 15 residues. Germline V lookup: CDR1 LGHDT, CDR2 YNNKEL (reference sequence). CDR3 protein: CASSPTPLSYNEQFF. Here the CDR3 DNA reads TGTGCCAGCAGCCCAACTCCGCTCTCCTACAATGAGCAGTTCTTC.

The V gene is TRBV7-3, the J gene TRBJ1-1; D might be TRBD1 (6 bases). V was cut by 5 bases and J by 1 base, with 11 bases left in between. This CDR3 is built from 14 residues. Looked up from germline, CDR1 is SGHTA and CDR2 is FQGTGA. For the CDR3, the DNA is TGTGCCAGCAGCAGACAGGTTGGGAACACTGAAGCTTTCTTT. Amino acids: CASSRQVGNTEAFF.

The J gene is TRBJ2-3, the V gene TRBV11-2, with D tentatively TRBD2 (5 bases). The CDR3 is 13 residues long. V was clipped by 5 bases and J by 3 bases, with 9 bases between them. Germline loops: CDR1 SGHAT, CDR2 FQNNGV. CDR3 region: CASSPSITDTQYF. The CDR3 DNA is TGTGCCAGCAGCCCTAGCATAACAGATACGCAGTATTTT.

The rearrangement joins TRBV3-1 (or the pseudogene TRBV3-2) to TRBJ2-6, with TRBD1 as a possible D gene (7 bases). CDR1 LGHDT and CDR2 YNNKEL come from the germline V gene (reference sequence). With 4 bases removed from V and 3 bases from J, the gap between germline ends came to 10 bases. The CDR3 length is 15 residues. CDR3 in DNA: TGTGCCAGCAGCCGACAGGGACTTGGGGCCAACGTCCTGACTTTC. Translation gives CASSRQGLGANVLTF.

This clone was recorded once. The gene calls are TRBV9 and TRBJ1-2; D unclear. Germline-derived CDR1 and CDR2 are SGDLS and YYNGEE. This CDR3 spans 17 amino acids. Trimming stripped 0 bases from V and 0 bases from J, with 15 bases between. In DNA form, the CDR3 reads TGTGCCAGCAGCGTAGTATCCCACACTACCGCTAACTATGGCTACACCTTC. Its protein is CASSVVSHTTANYGYTF.

This chain uses TRBV10-3 with TRBJ2-3, with TRBD2 matching over 7 bases. The CDR3 consists of 18 residues. The V gene's germline CDR1 is ENHRY and CDR2 SYGVKD. Losses at the gene ends were 4 bases for V and 1 base for J; bases not matched to a gene: 14. CDR3 coding DNA: TGTGCCATCAGTGCCGACTTAACTGGGAGGGCCCGCACAGATACGCAGTATTTT. Translated: CAISADLTGRARTDTQYF.

V usage is TRBV14 and J usage is TRBJ2-7; D gene unclear. There are 13 residues in the CDR3. Trimming took 1 base from V and 3 from J, leaving 7 bases between them. The germline CDR1 and CDR2 sequences are SGHDN and FVKESK. The CDR3 DNA is TGTGCCAGCAGCCAAGGCGCAGGCTACGAGCAGTACTTC. Translated, it gives CASSQGAGYEQYF.

V is TRBV19 and J is TRBJ1-5; 7 positions agree with TRBD1. CDR1 is LNHDA, CDR2 SQIVND, per germline (reference sequence). V lost 6 bases and J lost 2; bases outside the gene matches: 10. There are 16 residues in the CDR3. The chain's CDR3 is CASSRQGSLGNQPQHF. CDR3 sequence (DNA): TGTGCCAGTAGCAGACAGGGCTCCCTTGGCAATCAGCCCCAGCATTTT.

The chain combines TRBV3-1 (or the pseudogene TRBV3-2) with TRBJ2-3, with 12 bases that match TRBD2. Looked up from germline, CDR1 is LGHDT and CDR2 is YNNKEL (reference sequence). V lost 3 bases and J lost 9; bases outside the gene matches: 4. The length of the CDR3 is 14 residues. CDR3 residues: CASSQTSGGGTQYF. Written as DNA, the CDR3 is TGTGCCAGCAGCCAGACTAGCGGGGGAGGGACGCAGTATTTT.

Only a few counts were recorded for this clone. The rearrangement links TRBV29-1 to TRBJ1-2, with 8 bases matching TRBD1. This CDR3 is 15 amino acids long. CDR1 SQVTM and CDR2 ANQGSEA come from the germline V gene. With V trimmed by 1 base and J by 5 bases, 9 bases remained unmatched. CDR3 in DNA: TGCAGCGTTGAAGCCGCGGCAGGGGGCGGGTATGGCTACACCTTC. Protein product: CSVEAAAGGGYGYTF.

This rearrangement joins TRBV18 to TRBJ2-7; D might be TRBD2 (5 bases). CDR1 and CDR2 (germline): KGHSH, LQKENI. With 4 bases removed from V and 2 bases from J, the gap between germline ends came to 9 bases. This CDR3 has 13 amino acids. The CDR3: CASSREEAYEQYF. The CDR3, as DNA: TGTGCCAGCTCACGAGAGGAGGCCTACGAGCAGTACTTC.

The rearrangement joins TRBV10-3 to TRBJ1-5; no firm D call. This CDR3 has 14 amino acids. Germline CDR1 and CDR2: ENHRY and SYGVKD. With 4 bases removed from V and 5 bases from J, the gap between germline ends came to 12 bases. CDR3 coding DNA: TGTGCCATCAGTGCGGAGGATGGCTATCAGCCCCAGCATTTT. This gives the protein CAISAEDGYQPQHF.

The genes are TRBV25-1 and TRBJ2-7, with D possibly being TRBD2 (6 bases). CDR1 and CDR2 from the germline V gene are MGHDK and SYGVNS. This CDR3 region has 15 residues. V was shortened by 1 base and J by 5 bases, with 15 bases between the two germline ends. In DNA form, the CDR3 reads TGTGCCAGCAGTGAATTAAACCCCAGGAGGGACGAGCAGTACTTC. Amino acid sequence: CASSELNPRRDEQYF.

The genes are TRBV6-5 and TRBJ2-1; 9 bases align to TRBD2. V dropped 6 bases and J dropped 9; count of bases not matched to a gene: 12. The V gene's germline CDR1 is MNHEY and CDR2 SVGAGI. The CDR3 consists of 15 residues. Written as DNA, the CDR3 is TGTGCCAGCAGCCCCCGGATAGCGGGGGATCTTGAGCAGTTCTTC. It encodes CASSPRIAGDLEQFF.